Below, 21 T cell receptor beta chains from the same sample are listed, as sequenced in a study of blood T cell repertoires in COVID-19. The method was immunoSEQ multiplex PCR; TCRdb's version includes in-frame clones alone and lacks a portion of them. This sample has 300,000 or so clones; 70% to 90% occur once, and the top ten carry about 4.2%. Sequenced: PBMCs or T cells enriched from blood (not recorded which). These receptors were obtained from a woman aged 40-49 years with acute COVID-19.

V usage is TRBV27 and J usage is TRBJ1-6, with 10 bases that match TRBD1. V lost 3 bases to trimming and J lost 8 bases; unmatched junction nucleotides: 4. Germline CDR1 and CDR2: MNHEY and SMNVEV (reference sequence). The CDR3 runs 15 residues. The CDR3 DNA reads TGTGCCAGCAGTTTCCGGGACAGGGGTTATTCACCCCTCCACTTT. Translated, it gives CASSFRDRGYSPLHF.

CDR3 bases: TGCGCCAGCAGCCAAGATCCAGGGGGAAGAGATGGCTACACCTTC. This translates into CASSQDPGGRDGYTF. The chain has TRBV4-1 and TRBJ1-2; 7 bases fit TRBD1. The CDR3 length is 15 residues. CDR1 and CDR2 (germline): MGHRA, YSYEKL. Losses at the gene ends were 0 bases for V and 6 bases for J; bases not matched to a gene: 7.

The chain combines TRBV7-8 with TRBJ2-2, with 10 bases matching TRBD1. Germline V CDR1 and CDR2: SGHVS, FQNEAQ. V shed 0 bases, J shed 4 bases, and the junction held 2 bases outside the gene matches. The CDR3 spans 16 residues. DNA for the CDR3: TGTGCCAGCAGCTTAGCCGGGGACAGGGGCACCGGGGAGCTGTTTTTT. Encoded protein: CASSLAGDRGTGELFF.

This chain connects TRBV9 to TRBJ2-2; 11 bases map to TRBD1. The CDR3 has 17 residues. The germline CDR1 and CDR2 sequences are SGDLS and YYNGEE. V dropped 4 bases and J dropped 5; count of bases not matched to a gene: 10. The CDR3 coding sequence is TGTGCCAGCAGCCCAAAACCGGGACAGGGGGGAACCGGGGAGCTGTTTTTT. Its translation is CASSPKPGQGGTGELFF.

This clone was counted only a few times. The J gene is TRBJ1-5, the V gene TRBV4-2; tentative D call: TRBD1 (6 bases). Germline V lookup: CDR1 LGHNA, CDR2 YNFKEQ. The CDR3 contains 15 residues. Deletions cut 5 bases from V and 3 bases from J, with 14 bases between. CDR3 region: CASSVHRDNNQPQHF. For the CDR3, the DNA is TGTGCCAGCAGCGTTCACCGGGACAACAATCAGCCCCAGCATTTT.

CDR3 nucleotides: TGTGCCAGCAGCGTACAGGGACAAATGAACACTGAAGCTTTCTTT. It encodes CASSVQGQMNTEAFF. The chain joins TRBV11-1 to TRBJ1-1; D may be TRBD1 (6 bases). The CDR3 totals 15 residues. The V gene lost 5 bases and the J gene lost 0 bases, with 13 bases spanning the gap. The germline V gene encodes CDR1 SGHAT and CDR2 FQDESV (reference sequence). The whole variable domain, remainder taken from reference TRBV11-1 and TRBJ1-1, is EAEVAQSPRYKITEKSQAVAFWCDPISGHATLYWYRQILGQGPELLVQFQDESVVDDSQLPKDRFSAERLKGVDSTLKIQPAELGDSAMYLCASSVQGQMNTEAFFGQGTRLTVV.

The table lists this clone with a few counts. V and J are TRBV3-1 (or the pseudogene TRBV3-2) and TRBJ2-7; D gene uncertain. Deletions cut 0 bases from V and 2 bases from J, with 14 bases between. The CDR3 is 16 amino acids. The germline gives CDR1 LGHDT, CDR2 YNNKEL (reference sequence). CDR3 protein: CASSQDLSSLPYEQYF. The CDR3 nucleotides read TGTGCCAGCAGCCAAGATTTGAGTAGCCTCCCCTACGAGCAGTACTTC.

This chain joins TRBV18 and TRBJ1-5; D might be TRBD1 (6 bases). Germline loops: CDR1 KGHSH, CDR2 LQKENI. The CDR3 has 16 amino acids. Trimming left V 2 bases short and J 7 bases short, with 18 bases between. CDR3 region: CASSPSLGGGEQPQHF. CDR3 in DNA: TGTGCCAGCTCACCAAGCTTGGGGGGGGGCGAACAGCCCCAGCATTTT.

The gene calls are TRBV14 and TRBJ2-1; D gene unclear. The germline V and J ends were trimmed by 4 bases and 4 bases, with 5 bases remaining between them. CDR3 length equals 12 residues. From germline, CDR1 is SGHDN and CDR2 FVKESK. CDR3 nucleotides: TGTGCCAGCAGCCGGCAATACAATGAGCAGTTCTTC. It specifies CASSRQYNEQFF.

V and J are TRBV29-1 and TRBJ2-7; TRBD1 agrees at 9 bases. J gave up 2 bases and V 4 bases, and 3 bases lay outside the gene matches. Germline V gene lookup returns CDR1 SQVTM and CDR2 ANQGSEA. CDR3 length: 13 residues. The CDR3 loop reads CSVVDRGTYEQYF. The DNA for the CDR3 is TGCAGCGTTGTTGACAGGGGGACCTACGAGCAGTACTTC.

V gene TRBV5-5 combines with J gene TRBJ2-7, with D possibly matching TRBD2 (7 bases). This CDR3 contains 17 residues. Germline V lookup: CDR1 SGHKS, CDR2 YYEKEE (reference sequence). Trimming stripped 0 bases from V and 4 bases from J, with 20 bases between. The CDR3, as DNA: TGTGCCAGCAGCTTGGAGGAGGGGGGGGGCTCTGTGTACGAGCAGTACTTC. Protein product: CASSLEEGGGSVYEQYF. Looking up the rest from reference TRBV5-5 and TRBJ2-7 gives the full variable domain: DAGVTQSPTHLIKTRGQQVTLRCSPISGHKSVSWYQQVLGQGPQFIFQYYEKEERGRGNFPDRFSARQFPNYSSELNVNALLLGDSALYLCASSLEEGGGSVYEQYFGPGTRLTVT.

This chain uses TRBV27 with TRBJ1-1, with 8 bases identical to TRBD1. With 6 bases clipped from V and 6 bases from J, the junction kept 6 bases outside the gene matches. CDR1 and CDR2 (germline): MNHEY, SMNVEV (reference sequence). The CDR3 is 13 residues long. The CDR3 loop is CASRRTGGAEAFF. In nucleotides, the CDR3 is TGTGCCAGCAGACGTACAGGGGGGGCTGAAGCTTTCTTT.

This clone occurred once. The sample contains more than one DNA sequence encoding this CDR3. V and J are TRBV27 and TRBJ2-3; the match to TRBD2 covers 12 bases. The CDR3 totals 17 residues. CDR1 and CDR2 (germline): MNHEY, SMNVEV (reference sequence). Trimming took 2 bases from V and 0 from J; bases not matched to a gene: 3. CDR3 residues: CASSLPGLAGSTDTQYF. CDR3 coding DNA: TGTGCCAGCAGTTTACCCGGACTAGCGGGGAGCACAGATACGCAGTATTTT.

The chain joins TRBV5-8 to TRBJ1-5, with D hard to call. V gave up 2 bases and J gave up 5 bases, with 8 bases separating them. Germline V gene lookup returns CDR1 SGHTS and CDR2 YDEGEE. This CDR3 comprises 13 residues. CDR3 in amino acids: CASSFQADQPQHF. For the CDR3, the DNA is TGTGCCAGCAGCTTCCAAGCGGATCAGCCCCAGCATTTT.

CDR3 sequence reads: CASSPGSGGGYTF. The CDR3 bases are TGTGCCAGCAGTCCTGGTTCGGGGGGCGGCTACACCTTC. V and J are TRBV6-5 and TRBJ1-2, with D perhaps TRBD1 (6 bases). The CDR3 runs 13 residues. The V gene lost 5 bases and the J gene lost 8 bases, with 15 bases spanning the gap. Germline V lookup: CDR1 MNHEY, CDR2 SVGAGI.

The chain uses TRBV5-1 and TRBJ1-2; D possibly corresponds to TRBD1 (6 bases). CDR3 length: 17 residues. Trimming shortened V by 1 base and J by 4 bases, and 20 bases separated the two germline ends. CDR1 is SGHRS and CDR2 is YFSETQ in the germline V gene. CDR3 amino acids: CASSLKEQGIAFYGYTF. DNA of the CDR3: TGCGCCAGCAGCTTGAAGGAACAGGGAATTGCTTTCTATGGCTACACCTTC.

The chain has TRBV9 and TRBJ2-5; 11 bases align to TRBD2. CDR1 SGDLS and CDR2 YYNGEE come from the germline V gene. The CDR3 runs 19 residues. The J segment lost 5 bases and the V segment lost 0 bases, leaving 15 bases of the junction unmatched. The CDR3 DNA is TGTGCCAGCAGCGTAGGATCGGGGGAGACTAGCGGGATAACCGAGACCCAGTACTTC. Translated, it gives CASSVGSGETSGITETQYF.

The J gene is TRBJ1-3, the V gene TRBV19; no clear D. The germline V and J ends were trimmed by 5 bases and 0 bases, with 5 bases remaining between them. The germline V gene has CDR1 LNHDA and CDR2 SQIVND (reference sequence). The CDR3 runs to 13 residues. The CDR3 here is CASSGLSGNTIYF. CDR3 coding DNA: TGTGCCAGTAGTGGCCTCTCTGGAAACACCATATATTTT.

This chain connects TRBV7-3 to TRBJ2-3, with 14 bases lining up with TRBD2. V shed 3 bases and J 5 bases; nucleotides not matched to a gene: 4. The germline gives CDR1 SGHTA, CDR2 FQGTGA. This CDR3 has 16 amino acids. The CDR3 DNA is TGTGCCAGCAGCTTGGGACTAGCGGGAGCGGTAGATACGCAGTATTTT. It codes for CASSLGLAGAVDTQYF.

V is TRBV18 and J is TRBJ1-2; 7 positions match TRBD1. The trim removed 2 bases at V and 1 base at J, leaving 4 bases unmatched. The germline V gene encodes CDR1 KGHSH and CDR2 LQKENI. The CDR3 extends over 15 amino acids. The CDR3 here is CASSPAGQFNYGYTF. The CDR3 bases are TGTGCCAGCTCACCAGCGGGACAGTTTAACTATGGCTACACCTTC.

In DNA form, the CDR3 reads TGTGCCAGCAAACCCGGGACAGGGGGCGAAGGTGAAGCTTTCTTT. Translation gives CASKPGTGGEGEAFF. The rearrangement joins TRBV6-6 to TRBJ1-1; TRBD1 matches 12 bases. J lost 7 bases, V lost 7 bases, and 10 bases had no gene match. This CDR3 is 15 amino acids long. Germline CDR1 and CDR2: MNHNY and SVGAGI (reference sequence).